A selection of T cell receptor beta chains follows, all from one sample in a study of blood T cell repertoires in COVID-19. The protocol was immunoSEQ multiplex PCR, while the TCRdb copy is restricted to in-frame clones and leaves out a portion. Of 85,000 to 95,000 clones listed, roughly 89% are singletons. The specimen sequenced was peripheral blood. All receptors come from a woman aged 80 or over with active COVID-19. Both conserved end residues are trimmed from each CDR3. Fields, in order: CDR3 length, J gene, V gene, CDR3 protein.

13 | TRBJ2-1 | TRBV19 | ASSIWTGDMNEQF
12 | TRBJ1-1 | TRBV28 | ASTIQGKDPEAF
16 | TRBJ2-3 | TRBV6-2/TRBV6-3 | ASSYLTGTGGSTDTQY
15 | TRBJ2-3 | TRBV27 | ASSTFGWRGLTDTQY
11 | TRBJ2-2 | TRBV9 | ASSVVATGELF
13 | TRBJ1-3 | TRBV14 | ASSQVKPSGNTIY
15 | TRBJ2-3 | TRBV4-3 | ASSRGGGLAGTDTQY
14 | TRBJ2-5 | TRBV6-2/TRBV6-3 | ASSYSGRGLWETQY
10 | TRBJ1-4 | TRBV2 | ASSPPIEKLF
14 | TRBJ2-1 | TRBV7-9 | ASSSRGGRGLNEQF
13 | TRBJ2-5 | TRBV13 | ASSLSLSRGETQY
13 | TRBJ2-1 | TRBV18 | ASSPRQSSYNEQF
16 | TRBJ2-3 | TRBV5-1 | ASSFTLAGGLSTDTQY
13 | TRBJ2-3 | TRBV7-8 | ASSLVARGADTQY
15 | TRBJ2-1 | TRBV11-2 | ASSLVRTSGKGNEQF
13 | TRBJ2-7 | TRBV12-2 | ASRPFSRPIYEQY
15 | TRBJ2-7 | TRBV7-8 | ASSFSGLPGDSYEQY
12 | TRBJ1-6 | TRBV3-1/TRBV3-2 | ASSQGDRVSPLH
13 | TRBJ2-1 | TRBV2 | ASSVGLAMGNEQF
11 | TRBJ2-5 | TRBV29-1 | SVTGAGGETQY
13 | TRBJ2-1 | TRBV6-5 | ASSRGDTSGDEQF
13 | TRBJ2-6 | TRBV5-1 | ASSLTTSGANVLT
10 | TRBJ2-5 | TRBV3-1/TRBV3-2 | ASSQAGKTQY
13 | TRBJ2-2 | TRBV27 | ASRATGLNTGELF
14 | TRBJ2-1 | TRBV19 | ASSITGTGSYNEQF
15 | TRBJ2-5 | TRBV7-9 | ASSTSRLADYQETQY
12 | TRBJ1-3 | TRBV2 | ASTETGSGNTIY
13 | TRBJ2-7 | TRBV19 | ASSIEGTGTYEQY
11 | TRBJ2-3 | TRBV12-5 | ASREGTADTQY
14 | TRBJ2-7 | TRBV15 | ATSISPGLADYEQY
11 | TRBJ1-1 | TRBV19 | ASSRQGAEEAF
13 | TRBJ2-2 | TRBV24-1 | ATGFAGGATGELF
12 | TRBJ2-2 | TRBV9 | ASSVAQGAGELF
12 | TRBJ2-1 | TRBV14 | ASSPLGGMYEQF
12 | TRBJ2-2 | TRBV4-2 | ASSPGTVLRELF
10 | TRBJ1-2 | TRBV19 | ASSRTGYGYT
9 | TRBJ2-3 | TRBV19 | ASTSTDTQY
12 | TRBJ1-6 | TRBV28 | ASSRTEDNSPLH
11 | TRBJ2-7 | TRBV2 | ASTPGRVYEQY
14 | TRBJ2-1 | TRBV18 | ASSLPGLAGDNEQF
11 | TRBJ1-1 | TRBV5-1 | ASSRGSNTEAF
11 | TRBJ2-7 | TRBV19 | ASSRFQGGEQY
13 | TRBJ2-7 | TRBV4-1 | ASSPGQGPAYEQY
13 | TRBJ2-7 | TRBV5-8 | ASSLFGGESYEQY
13 | TRBJ2-7 | TRBV11-2 | ASSLMPLAGVEQY
10 | TRBJ2-5 | TRBV2 | ASNAGVETQY
14 | TRBJ2-5 | TRBV21-1 | ASSTRRTGRGETQY
12 | TRBJ2-7 | TRBV18 | ASSPLPLSSEQY
13 | TRBJ1-2 | TRBV6-6 | ASSYSSGHNYGYT
12 | TRBJ1-1 | TRBV11-2 | ASSPGYTNTEAF
14 | TRBJ2-1 | TRBV7-2 | ASSLRRIQRYNEQF